This T cell receptor beta chain was profiled in a study of identical twins. With no exceptions, donors were healthy Caucasians. CDR1 and CDR2 from the germline V gene are SGHDT and YYEEEE. The CDR3 length is 14 residues. V shed 4 bases and J 3 bases; nucleotides not matched to a gene: 5. Template switching added a universal primer site, and cDNA bore unique molecular identifiers. TCRdb analysed the 5' RACE reads with MiXCR anew, one entry per CDR3 protein. Among approximately 230,000 distinct CDR3 sequences listed, more than 12% were seen once. Study-wide results and limits: Out-of-frame alpha sequences that twins shared showed excess low generation probability.

This clonotype has ten or more counts. Its antigen is unidentified. The clonotype comes from a young woman in good health. This chain connects TRBV5-6 to TRBJ2-3; 7 bases align to TRBD1. Sequencing was done on a sample of memory (CD45RO+) T cells sorted from blood. CDR3 nucleotides: TGTGCCAGCAGCCTCCGACAGGGAACAGATACGCAGTATTTT. Encoded protein: CASSLRQGTDTQYF. The whole variable domain, remainder taken from reference TRBV5-6 and TRBJ2-3, is DAGVTQSPTHLIKTRGQQVTLRCSPKSGHDTVSWYQQALGQGPQFIFQYYEEEERQRGNFPDRFSGHQFPNYSSELNVNALLLGDSALYLCASSLRQGTDTQYFGPGTRLTVL.